Each of the 18 T cell receptor beta chains below was sequenced from the same sample in a study of Ad26.COV2.S vaccination and SARS-CoV-2 variants. The treatment was: roughly 19 received Ad26.COV2.S at low or high dose, single or two shots; roughly five received placebo; per-sample allocation not given. The investigators took samples on day 63 after the first vaccine or placebo injection. Here immunoSEQ multiplex PCR was the method, and the copy in TCRdb shows in-frame clones only, minus some. Found here are hundreds of thousands of clones, about nine tenths of them singletons; the top ten hold around 6.6%. The source was peripheral blood, collected in a trial of Ad26.COV2.S vaccine versus placebo. The origin of the receptors is a person aged 18-65 years who received the Ad26.COV2.S COVID-19 vaccine or a placebo.

The rearrangement links TRBV2 to TRBJ1-5; 8 nucleotides match TRBD1. Trimming cost V 6 bases and J 4 bases; bases outside gene matches: 5. Germline loops: CDR1 SNHLY, CDR2 FYNNEI. CDR3 length: 14 residues. The CDR3 loop is CASREDRDNQPQHF. The CDR3 nucleotides read TGTGCCAGCAGGGAGGACAGGGATAATCAGCCCCAGCATTTT. Drawing the rest from reference TRBV2 and TRBJ1-5, the complete variable domain is EPEVTQTPSHQVTQMGQEVILRCVPISNHLYFYWYRQILGQKVEFLVSFYNNEISEKSEIFDDQFSVERPDGSNFTLKIRSTKLEDSAMYFCASREDRDNQPQHFGDGTRLSIL.

The chain recombines TRBV5-4 with TRBJ2-5; perhaps TRBD1 as D (6 bases). Germline CDR1 and CDR2: SGHNT and YYREEE (reference sequence). Trimming took off 3 bases at V and 4 bases at J, with 13 bases between the two ends. The CDR3 contains 14 residues. In DNA form, the CDR3 reads TGTGCCAGCAGCTCTAGACAGGTTAGAGAGACCCAGTACTTC. It encodes CASSSRQVRETQYF.

The chain couples TRBV11-3 to TRBJ2-7, with D perhaps being TRBD1 or TRBD2 (5 bases each). The germline gives CDR1 SGHNT, CDR2 YENEEA. V gave up 0 bases and J gave up 6 bases, with 12 bases separating them. The CDR3 contains 14 residues. The CDR3 reads CASSLERGTSEQYF. The CDR3 nucleotides are TGTGCCAGCAGCTTAGAACGGGGCACGAGCGAGCAGTACTTC.

The V call is TRBV2, the J call TRBJ2-6; D remains ambiguous. V was cut by 4 bases and J by 0 bases, with 19 bases left in between. This CDR3 spans 19 amino acids. The germline gives CDR1 SNHLY, CDR2 FYNNEI. Here the CDR3 reads CASSGTWVPHFSGANVLTF. The CDR3 DNA reads TGTGCCAGCAGTGGGACGTGGGTTCCTCACTTCTCTGGGGCCAACGTCCTGACTTTC.

The rearrangement joins TRBV13 to TRBJ2-5; D remains unclear. Trimming pared 5 bases from V and 2 bases from J, leaving 12 bases between. The CDR3 length is 14 residues. CDR1 is PRHDT, CDR2 FYEKMQ, per germline (reference sequence). The CDR3 region is CASSEATSQETQYF. CDR3 nucleotides: TGTGCCAGCAGCGAAGCTACTTCTCAAGAGACCCAGTACTTC. The full variable domain, rest sourced from reference TRBV13 and TRBJ2-5, is AAGVIQSPRHLIKEKRETATLKCYPIPRHDTVYWYQQGPGQDPQFLISFYEKMQSDKGSIPDRFSAQQFSDYHSELNMSSLELGDSALYFCASSEATSQETQYFGPGTRLLVL.

Details on this clone: This CDR3 is also generated by other DNA sequences in the sample. V gene TRBV4-1 combines with J gene TRBJ2-1, with TRBD1 as a possible D gene (6 bases). V was clipped by 1 base and J by 1 base, with 8 bases between them. The CDR3 runs to 15 residues. CDR1 MGHRA and CDR2 YSYEKL come from the germline V gene. CDR3: CASSQVTGSYNEQFF. As DNA, the CDR3 is TGCGCCAGCAGCCAAGTGACAGGTTCCTACAATGAGCAGTTCTTC.

The gene calls are TRBV28 and TRBJ1-5; no firm D call. V was cut by 8 bases and J by 15 bases, with 17 bases left in between. Germline V gene lookup returns CDR1 MDHEN and CDR2 SYDVKM. The CDR3 contains 11 residues. The CDR3 nucleotides are TGTGCCAGCGGATGGGGAGGACCCACGCATTTT. Translation gives CASGWGGPTHF. The variable domain in full, completed from reference TRBV28 and TRBJ1-5, reads DVKVTQSSRYLVKRTGEKVFLECVQDMDHENMFWYRQDPGLGLRLIYFSYDVKMKEKGDIPEGYSVSREKKERFSLILESASTNQTSMYLCASGWGGPTHFGDGTRLSIL.

The V call is TRBV7-2, the J call TRBJ1-1; D possibly corresponds to TRBD1 (5 bases). Germline CDR1 SGHTA, CDR2 FQGNSA. V shed 7 bases and J shed 2 bases, with 11 bases lying between them. The CDR3 loop spans 13 amino acids. The CDR3, as DNA: TGTGCCAGCACCGTGACAGTCAACACTGAAGCTTTCTTT. Translation: CASTVTVNTEAFF.

This chain connects TRBV10-3 to TRBJ2-5; perhaps TRBD1 as D (5 bases). CDR3 length equals 14 residues. From germline, CDR1 is ENHRY and CDR2 SYGVKD. Trimming left V 3 bases short and J 5 bases short, with 13 bases between. CDR3 bases: TGTGCCATCAGTGAAAGCCAGGGTGGGGAGACCCAGTACTTC. This gives the protein CAISESQGGETQYF.

In its sample, this clone was seen once. The chain combines TRBV9 with TRBJ2-1, with 11 positions matching TRBD2. The CDR3 loop spans 18 amino acids. The germline V gene has CDR1 SGDLS and CDR2 YYNGEE. The V segment lost 0 bases and the J segment 7 bases; nucleotides outside the gene matches: 12. CDR3 region: CASSVGSRGLAASNEQFF. CDR3 sequence (DNA): TGTGCCAGCAGCGTAGGGTCCAGGGGACTAGCGGCCTCTAATGAGCAGTTCTTC.

The rearrangement uses TRBV6-5 and TRBJ2-7; D unresolved. This CDR3 comprises 14 residues. V was pared by 5 bases and J by 3 bases, with 14 bases between. In germline, CDR1 is MNHEY, CDR2 SVGAGI. The CDR3 sequence: CASSPAPTRYEQYF. In nucleotides, the CDR3 is TGTGCCAGCAGTCCCGCCCCGACACGCTACGAGCAGTACTTC.

The rearrangement links TRBV6-2 or TRBV6-3 to TRBJ2-3, with no clear D. Deletions cut 6 bases from V and 9 bases from J, with 13 bases between. The CDR3 runs to 12 residues. CDR1 is MNHEY, CDR2 SVGEGT, per germline. The CDR3 region has the DNA TGTGCCAGCAGCCCTGGCCCCCGGACGCAGTATTTT. Residues: CASSPGPRTQYF.

The chain employs TRBV7-2 and TRBJ1-2; TRBD1 might be the D (5 bases). With 8 bases removed from V and 0 bases from J, the gap between germline ends came to 16 bases. Germline V lookup: CDR1 SGHTA, CDR2 FQGNSA. This CDR3 has 15 residues. CDR3: CASLWGSPPNYGYTF. The CDR3 DNA sequence: TGTGCCAGCCTCTGGGGCAGCCCTCCTAACTATGGCTACACCTTC.

This chain connects TRBV28 to TRBJ1-1, with D perhaps matching TRBD1 (5 bases). CDR1 is MDHEN, CDR2 SYDVKM, per germline. Trimming removed 5 bases from V and 3 bases from J, with 19 bases in between. The length of the CDR3 is 16 residues. This CDR3 reads CASSPLARARDTEAFF. For the CDR3, the DNA is TGTGCCAGCAGTCCCCTCGCCAGGGCTCGGGACACTGAAGCTTTCTTT.

This clone was detected once. This chain connects TRBV6-5 to TRBJ1-2, with D tentatively TRBD1 (5 bases). The CDR3 spans 15 residues. Looked up from germline, CDR1 is MNHEY and CDR2 is SVGAGI. Trimming removed 0 bases at V and 4 bases at J, with 12 bases between. CDR3 nucleotide sequence: TGTGCCAGCAGTTACTCGGAAATCGGGGGCTATGGCTACACCTTC. Encoded protein: CASSYSEIGGYGYTF.

V gene TRBV5-6 combines with J gene TRBJ2-6; no reliable D call. The V gene lost 0 bases and the J gene lost 0 bases, with 4 bases spanning the gap. The germline V gene has CDR1 SGHDT and CDR2 YYEEEE. The CDR3 loop spans 15 amino acids. As DNA, the CDR3 is TGTGCCAGCAGCTTGGAGGGCTCTGGGGCCAACGTCCTGACTTTC. This translates into CASSLEGSGANVLTF.

The V call is TRBV7-3, the J call TRBJ2-2; D uncertain. The germline gives CDR1 SGHTA, CDR2 FQGTGA. Trimming left V 2 bases short and J 13 bases short, with 17 bases between. The CDR3 length is 14 residues. For the CDR3, the DNA is TGTGCCAGCAGCTTATTTAAGCCACCGAACGGGCTGTTTTTT. Residues: CASSLFKPPNGLFF.

In its sample, this clone was seen once. The rearrangement joins TRBV27 to TRBJ1-1; possibly TRBD1 for D (5 bases). Trimming cost V 6 bases and J 5 bases, with 10 bases left between them. Germline CDR1 reads MNHEY; CDR2 reads SMNVEV (reference sequence). This CDR3 contains 12 residues. The CDR3 sequence: CASRFRETEAFF. The DNA for the CDR3 is TGTGCCAGCAGGTTCAGGGAAACTGAAGCTTTCTTT.